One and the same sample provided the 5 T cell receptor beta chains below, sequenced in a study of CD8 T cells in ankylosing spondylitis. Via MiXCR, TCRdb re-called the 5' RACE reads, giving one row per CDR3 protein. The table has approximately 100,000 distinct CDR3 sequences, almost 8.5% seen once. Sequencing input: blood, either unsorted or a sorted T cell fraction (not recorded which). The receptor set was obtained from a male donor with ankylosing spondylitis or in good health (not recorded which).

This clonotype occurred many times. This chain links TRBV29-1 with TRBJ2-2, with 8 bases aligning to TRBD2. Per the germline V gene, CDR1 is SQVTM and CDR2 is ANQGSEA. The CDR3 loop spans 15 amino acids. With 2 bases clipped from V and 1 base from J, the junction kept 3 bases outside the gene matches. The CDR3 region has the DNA TGCAGCGTTGAACGACTAGCGATGAACACCGGGGAGCTGTTTTTT. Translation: CSVERLAMNTGELFF.

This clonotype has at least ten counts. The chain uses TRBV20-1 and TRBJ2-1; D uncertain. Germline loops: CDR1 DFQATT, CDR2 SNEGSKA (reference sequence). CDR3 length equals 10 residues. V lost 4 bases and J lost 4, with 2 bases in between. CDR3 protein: CSATYNEQFF. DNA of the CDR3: TGCAGTGCTACGTACAATGAGCAGTTCTTC.

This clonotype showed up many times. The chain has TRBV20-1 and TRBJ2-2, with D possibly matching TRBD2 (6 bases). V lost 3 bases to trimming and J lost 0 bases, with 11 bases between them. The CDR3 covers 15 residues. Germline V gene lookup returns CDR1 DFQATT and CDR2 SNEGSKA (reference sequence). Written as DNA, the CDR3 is TGCAGTGCTAGTCCCGGGACTGCGAACACCGGGGAGCTGTTTTTT. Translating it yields CSASPGTANTGELFF.

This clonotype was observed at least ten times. In DNA form, the CDR3 reads TGCAGCGTTCATATCCCTTCGGTAAGGAGCACAGATACGCAGTATTTT. It is translated as CSVHIPSVRSTDTQYF. The V call is TRBV29-1, the J call TRBJ2-3; unclear D gene. This CDR3 is 16 amino acids long. Trimming stripped 5 bases from V and 0 bases from J, with 18 bases between. Germline V lookup: CDR1 SQVTM, CDR2 ANQGSEA.

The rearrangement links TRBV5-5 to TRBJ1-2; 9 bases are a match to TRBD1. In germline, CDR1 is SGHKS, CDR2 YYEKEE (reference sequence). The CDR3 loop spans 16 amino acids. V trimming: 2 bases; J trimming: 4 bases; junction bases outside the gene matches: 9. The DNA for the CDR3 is TGTGCCAGCAGCTTTCACAGGGGGCCTCCTAGCTATGGCTACACCTTC. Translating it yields CASSFHRGPPSYGYTF.